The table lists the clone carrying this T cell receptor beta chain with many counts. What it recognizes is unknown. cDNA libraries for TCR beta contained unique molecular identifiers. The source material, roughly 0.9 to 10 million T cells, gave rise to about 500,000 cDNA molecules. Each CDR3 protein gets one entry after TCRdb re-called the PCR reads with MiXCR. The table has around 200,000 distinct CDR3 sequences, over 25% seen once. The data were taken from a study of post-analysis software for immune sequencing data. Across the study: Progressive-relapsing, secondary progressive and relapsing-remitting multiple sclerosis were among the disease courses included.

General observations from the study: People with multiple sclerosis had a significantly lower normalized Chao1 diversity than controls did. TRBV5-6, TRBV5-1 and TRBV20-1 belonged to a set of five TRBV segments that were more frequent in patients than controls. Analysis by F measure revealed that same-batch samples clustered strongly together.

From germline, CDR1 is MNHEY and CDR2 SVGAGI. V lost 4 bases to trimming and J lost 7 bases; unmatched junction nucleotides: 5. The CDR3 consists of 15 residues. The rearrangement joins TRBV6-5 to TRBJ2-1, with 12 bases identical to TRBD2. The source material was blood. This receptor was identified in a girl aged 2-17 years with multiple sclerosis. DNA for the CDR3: TGTGCCAGCAGTTCCCTAGCGGGGGGGCCAAATGAGCAGTTCTTC. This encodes CASSSLAGGPNEQFF.